This TCR beta chain comes out of a study of beta chain features in type 1 diabetes. Across the study: Examination covered over 85,000,000 sorted cells spanning all samples. Overall study results and limits: PCR might show a preference for shorter templates, equally across patients and controls.

About this clone: Its antigen is currently unknown.

Expressed TCRB transcripts were sequenced because the isolated RNA had all been reverse transcribed beforehand. Assay: immunoSEQ multiplex PCR; the TCRdb copy retains only in-frame clones and omits some. This table holds about 330,000 clones, 11% found once. The trim removed 5 bases at V and 0 bases at J, leaving 7 bases unmatched. Germline CDR1 MNHEY, CDR2 SMNVEV (reference sequence). This CDR3 has 15 amino acids. The chain combines TRBV27 with TRBJ2-7; TRBD1 agrees at 7 bases. Material: naive CD4+ T cells from blood. This clonotype was sampled from a woman aged 25 to 39 in good health. The CDR3 protein is CASSKPGQHSYEQYF. CDR3 DNA sequence: TGTGCCAGCAGTAAACCGGGACAGCACTCCTACGAGCAGTACTTC.